This T cell receptor (beta chain) was identified in a study of radiotherapy plus CTLA-4 blockade in lung cancer. Some clones are missing from TCRdb's copy, which holds only in-frame ones; the method was immunoSEQ multiplex PCR. The sample lists tens of thousands of clones, 77% occurring once. The CDR3 consists of 14 residues. The germline CDR1 and CDR2 sequences are SEHNR and FQNEAQ (reference sequence). V was clipped by 9 bases and J by 7 bases, with 19 bases between them. Sequenced here: peripheral blood, sampled from a patient treated with radiotherapy plus ipilimumab. V gene TRBV7-9 combines with J gene TRBJ1-5, with D perhaps TRBD1 (6 bases). The TCR comes from a human donor with non-small cell lung cancer whose response to radiotherapy plus ipilimumab could not be evaluated. CDR3 nucleotide sequence: TGTGCCAGTAGGGGGGGGTCTGAGGCCCAGCCCCAGCATTTT. Translated, it gives CASRGGSEAQPQHF.